This T cell receptor beta chain came from a study of blood T cell repertoires in COVID-19. Study-level information: Samples of COVID-19 (acute and convalescent) were obtained from the United States, Italy and Spain. PBMCs, B-cell-depleted T cells, or T cells were the source of the cDNA or gDNA that made up the material.

CDR1 and CDR2 (germline): ENHRY, SYGVKD. Trimming removed 0 bases from V and 4 bases from J, with 8 bases in between. This CDR3 region has 14 residues. In the source study's methods: Nucleated cell counts were estimated from reference gene primer amplification. Libraries were prepared by immunoSEQ multiplex PCR; TCRdb keeps only in-frame clonotypes and omits some of them. The V and J calls and clone size were taken over from that table, and D and trimming were inferred from the DNA. The data contain approximately 92,000 clones, 81% of them seen just once; the ten biggest clones take up about 4%. This clonotype was obtained from a man aged 55 to 70 with acute or convalescent COVID-19. The chain joins TRBV10-3 to TRBJ2-3, with D possibly being TRBD2 (6 bases). Input material: peripheral blood. The CDR3 spells CAISESGGSDTQYF. The CDR3, as DNA: TGTGCCATCAGTGAGTCTGGGGGGTCAGATACGCAGTATTTT.